These 30 T cell receptor beta chains were all obtained from the same sample, sequenced in a study of human T cells and chemical hapten exposure. A single record per CDR3 protein comes from TCRdb applying MiXCR to the RACE reads. The sample includes 380,000 or so distinct CDR3 sequences, 4.8% of them seen just once. Time point defined: patch test 1, 2 weeks after DPC sensitization. This sample's treatment: therapeutic diphenylcyclopropenone sensitization with weekly scalp DPC. Source: whole blood, taken in connection with sensitization to the hapten diphenylcyclopropenone (DPC). The origin of the receptors is a woman aged 45-65 years with alopecia areata. Some clones in this sample may be carry-over from other donors' samples.

Ten or more counts support this clonotype. The V and J genes are TRBV9 and TRBJ1-1; weak D call: TRBD1 (5 bases). Germline values: CDR1 SGDLS, CDR2 YYNGEE. There are 16 residues in the CDR3. Trimming cost V 0 bases and J 2 bases, with 14 bases left between them. CDR3 residues: CASSVVPTARNTEAFF. CDR3 bases: TGTGCCAGCAGCGTAGTTCCGACAGCGAGAAACACTGAAGCTTTCTTT.

The chain couples TRBV5-4 to TRBJ1-1; D is unclear. The CDR3 runs to 13 residues. CDR1 is SGHNT and CDR2 is YYREEE in the germline V gene (reference sequence). V dropped 0 bases and J dropped 6 bases, with 9 bases sitting between them. CDR3 nucleotides: TGTGCCAGCAGCTTGGAGGAGAGGGCTGAAGCTTTCTTT. As protein: CASSLEERAEAFF.

This clonotype was seen a handful of times. The rearrangement uses TRBV4-1 and TRBJ2-2; 7 bases match TRBD1. The germline gives CDR1 MGHRA, CDR2 YSYEKL. V lost 4 bases to trimming and J lost 5 bases; unmatched junction nucleotides: 7. CDR3 size: 15 residues. The CDR3, as DNA: TGCGCCAGCAGCCCCCGGGACAGCGGAACCGGGGAGCTGTTTTTT. As protein: CASSPRDSGTGELFF.

This clonotype was seen many times. V is TRBV27 and J is TRBJ2-2; no reliable D call. Looked up from germline, CDR1 is MNHEY and CDR2 is SMNVEV (reference sequence). CDR3 length equals 12 residues. Trimming removed 0 bases from V and 6 bases from J, with 2 bases in between. The DNA for the CDR3 is TGTGCCAGCAGTTTATCCCCCGGGGAGCTGTTTTTT. Amino acids: CASSLSPGELFF.

CDR3 bases: TGTGCCAGCAGCCCATATTTTTACGGGGGGAATCAGCCCCAGCATTTT. It translates to CASSPYFYGGNQPQHF. V is TRBV7-8 and J is TRBJ1-5; perhaps TRBD1 as D (5 bases). Germline V gene lookup returns CDR1 SGHVS and CDR2 FQNEAQ. This CDR3 comprises 16 residues. The ends were cut back, 5 bases at V and 4 bases at J, with 18 bases in the middle.

There are many counts of this clonotype. The J gene is TRBJ2-4, the V gene TRBV19; D uncertain. The CDR3 is 15 residues long. Germline CDR1 reads LNHDA; CDR2 reads SQIVND (reference sequence). The ends were cut back, 2 bases at V and 6 bases at J, with 14 bases in the middle. The CDR3 DNA follows: TGTGCCAGTAGTATATTTCCAGACCGCATAAACATTCAGTACTTC. This sequence encodes CASSIFPDRINIQYF.

This clonotype was seen at least ten times. This chain links TRBV2 with TRBJ1-2, with D perhaps TRBD1 (6 bases). The V gene lost 2 bases and the J gene lost 3 bases, with 13 bases spanning the gap. The germline V gene has CDR1 SNHLY and CDR2 FYNNEI. This CDR3 is built from 15 residues. CDR3 region: CASSEKRAGDYGYTF. Here the CDR3 DNA reads TGTGCCAGCAGTGAAAAGAGGGCAGGGGACTATGGCTACACCTTC. Full variable domain (outside the CDR3, taken from reference TRBV2 and TRBJ1-2): EPEVTQTPSHQVTQMGQEVILRCVPISNHLYFYWYRQILGQKVEFLVSFYNNEISEKSEIFDDQFSVERPDGSNFTLKIRSTKLEDSAMYFCASSEKRAGDYGYTFGSGTRLTVV.

This clonotype was counted a few times. This chain connects TRBV9 to TRBJ2-5; 11 bases are a match to TRBD2. Trimming took 0 bases from V and 7 from J; bases not matched to a gene: 11. The CDR3 has 17 residues. Germline lookup yields CDR1 SGDLS and CDR2 YYNGEE. The CDR3 DNA reads TGTGCCAGCAGCGTAGCTACGGGGGGACTAGCGGATGGGACCCAGTACTTC. The encoded protein is CASSVATGGLADGTQYF.

The gene calls are TRBV7-2 and TRBJ2-1, with 7 bases that match TRBD2. Trimming cost V 2 bases and J 0 bases; bases outside gene matches: 7. This CDR3 contains 17 residues. Germline V gene data show CDR1 as SGHTA and CDR2 as FQGNSA. CDR3 protein: CASSLRAGLSSYNEQFF. CDR3 sequence (DNA): TGTGCCAGCAGCTTACGAGCGGGGCTAAGCTCCTACAATGAGCAGTTCTTC.

This clonotype was counted between two and nine times. The chain recombines TRBV18 with TRBJ1-5; D is uncertain. The germline V gene encodes CDR1 KGHSH and CDR2 LQKENI. This CDR3 contains 14 residues. Between the trimmed V and J ends, which lost 5 bases and 5 bases, there was a span of 13 bases. The CDR3 here is CASSVLQVDQPQHF. CDR3 sequence (DNA): TGTGCCAGCTCAGTTTTGCAGGTCGATCAGCCCCAGCATTTT.

The table lists this clonotype with many counts. The V call is TRBV6-6, the J call TRBJ1-1; perhaps TRBD1 as D (5 bases). Trimming cost V 4 bases and J 4 bases, with 7 bases left between them. The CDR3 runs 12 residues. Germline V gene lookup returns CDR1 MNHNY and CDR2 SVGAGI (reference sequence). The CDR3: CASSLGPTEAFF. The CDR3 coding sequence is TGTGCCAGCAGTTTGGGACCCACTGAAGCTTTCTTT.

In its sample, this clonotype was seen many times. The CDR3 nucleotides read TGTGCCAGCAGTCCCGGGACTGCTCAAGAGACCCAGTACTTC. Amino acids: CASSPGTAQETQYF. The chain is built from TRBV6-2 or TRBV6-3 and TRBJ2-5; D may be TRBD2 (6 bases). V lost 5 bases and J 2 bases, leaving 12 bases between the germline ends. The CDR3 has 14 residues. Germline CDR1 MNHEY, CDR2 SVGEGT.

This clonotype was counted a few times. This chain joins TRBV5-4 and TRBJ1-1; perhaps TRBD1 as D (6 bases). The V end lost 4 bases, the J end lost 0 bases, and 13 bases lay between the germline ends. The CDR3 runs 15 residues. Germline CDR1 SGHNT, CDR2 YYREEE (reference sequence). This chain's CDR3 is CASSGNRVMNTEAFF. As DNA, the CDR3 is TGTGCCAGCAGCGGGAACAGGGTCATGAACACTGAAGCTTTCTTT.

This clonotype has a count of ten or more. The rearrangement links TRBV28 to TRBJ2-3, with D possibly matching TRBD2 (5 bases). Trimming removed 4 bases at V and 0 bases at J, with 11 bases between. Germline assignment: CDR1 MDHEN and CDR2 SYDVKM. The CDR3 loop spans 15 amino acids. CDR3 DNA sequence: TGTGCCAGCAGTTCGAGGACTGGAAGCACAGATACGCAGTATTTT. Translation: CASSSRTGSTDTQYF. The full variable domain, its missing parts supplied by reference TRBV28 and TRBJ2-3, is DVKVTQSSRYLVKRTGEKVFLECVQDMDHENMFWYRQDPGLGLRLIYFSYDVKMKEKGDIPEGYSVSREKKERFSLILESASTNQTSMYLCASSSRTGSTDTQYFGPGTRLTVL.

This clonotype was picked up a small number of times. The CDR3 bases are TGTGCCAGCAGTGCTCAGGGGGCGAGGAGCAGCTATGAGCAGTTCTTC. Its translation: CASSAQGARSSYEQFF. The chain is built from TRBV12-3 or TRBV12-4 and TRBJ2-1; TRBD1 aligns across 8 bases. The V and J ends lost 5 bases and 8 bases, in that order; junction bases with no gene match: 14. The CDR3 extends over 16 amino acids.

This clonotype was counted only a few times. This chain joins TRBV4-3 and TRBJ2-1, with D possibly TRBD2 on 5 matching bases. The CDR3 loop spans 15 amino acids. Trimming stripped 0 bases from V and 4 bases from J, with 10 bases between. Germline V CDR1 and CDR2: LGHNA, YSLEER. The CDR3 is CASSQDQERYNEQFF. The CDR3 DNA reads TGCGCCAGCAGCCAAGATCAGGAGCGGTACAATGAGCAGTTCTTC.

In this sample, this clonotype turned up a few times. This sequence joins TRBV20-1 and TRBJ2-3; D call uncertain. This CDR3 comprises 16 residues. V was trimmed by 0 bases and J by 2 bases, leaving 15 bases between them. From germline, CDR1 is DFQATT and CDR2 SNEGSKA (reference sequence). In nucleotides, the CDR3 is TGCAGTGCTAGAGATCTATTTCCACAGACCACAGATACGCAGTATTTT. Translated: CSARDLFPQTTDTQYF.

The rearrangement uses TRBV5-1 and TRBJ2-3; 7 bases line up with TRBD1. This CDR3 is built from 17 residues. Trimming removed 4 bases from V and 2 bases from J; junction bases left unmatched: 13. The V gene's germline CDR1 is SGHRS and CDR2 YFSETQ. The CDR3 DNA sequence: TGCGCCAGCAGCACTGGGGACAGATCTTGGGACACAGATACGCAGTATTTT. The encoded protein is CASSTGDRSWDTDTQYF.

This clonotype was observed at least ten times. This chain joins TRBV2 and TRBJ1-2; D uncertain. V was shortened by 11 bases and J by 6 bases, with 19 bases between the two germline ends. CDR1 is SNHLY, CDR2 FYNNEI, per germline. The CDR3 extends over 13 amino acids. The CDR3 loop reads CAGFTVRANGYTF. CDR3 nucleotide sequence: TGTGCCGGATTTACAGTGCGGGCAAATGGCTACACCTTC.

The rearrangement joins TRBV28 to TRBJ1-2; D gene ambiguous. Trimming removed 7 bases at V and 6 bases at J, with 15 bases between. Germline CDR1 and CDR2: MDHEN and SYDVKM. The CDR3 has 13 residues. In nucleotides, the CDR3 is TGTGCCAGCATCCCCTCGCTAGTCCATGGCTACACCTTC. The encoded protein is CASIPSLVHGYTF.

This clonotype was detected a few times. This chain connects TRBV29-1 to TRBJ1-2; TRBD1 matches at 7 bases. The CDR3 sequence is 13 residues long. V gave up 4 bases and J gave up 5 bases; unmatched junction bases: 7. In germline, CDR1 is SQVTM, CDR2 ANQGSEA. CDR3 in amino acids: CSVGLGQQYGYTF. The CDR3 DNA reads as TGCAGCGTTGGCTTGGGACAGCAATATGGCTACACCTTC.

This clonotype came up a few times. The chain has TRBV5-1 and TRBJ1-4; D is uncertain. V lost 3 bases to trimming and J lost 0 bases, with 9 bases between them. The CDR3 is 15 residues long. CDR1 is SGHRS and CDR2 is YFSETQ in the germline V gene. The CDR3 DNA follows: TGCGCCAGCAGCTGGACGCCGGCAACTAATGAAAAACTGTTTTTT. This sequence encodes CASSWTPATNEKLFF.

Only a few counts were recorded for this clonotype. The chain links TRBV29-1 to TRBJ2-1; 9 nucleotides align to TRBD2. From germline, CDR1 is SQVTM and CDR2 ANQGSEA. This CDR3 contains 13 residues. V was pared by 3 bases and J by 6 bases, with 3 bases of the junction left unmatched. DNA for the CDR3: TGCAGCGTTGATATGACTAGCGGCAATGAGCAGTTCTTC. Its protein is CSVDMTSGNEQFF.

There are many counts of this clonotype. The J gene is TRBJ1-5, the V gene TRBV29-1; 8 bases match TRBD1. This CDR3 is 13 amino acids long. Germline V CDR1 and CDR2: SQVTM, ANQGSEA. The CDR3 region is CAVRTGREQPQHF. For the CDR3, the DNA is TGCGCAGTACGGACAGGGCGGGAACAGCCCCAGCATTTT.

In its sample, this clonotype was seen many times. The chain joins TRBV14 to TRBJ2-1; 9 nucleotides line up with TRBD2. Germline trimming cut 4 bases from V and 8 bases from J; bases unmatched to any gene: 6. This CDR3 comprises 14 residues. In germline, CDR1 is SGHDN, CDR2 FVKESK. The CDR3 loop reads CASSPSGMADEQFF. Here the CDR3 DNA reads TGTGCCAGCAGCCCTAGCGGGATGGCGGATGAGCAGTTCTTC.

There are many counts of this clonotype. The rearrangement links TRBV6-1 to TRBJ1-1; TRBD1 might be the D (6 bases). CDR1 MNHNS and CDR2 SASEGT come from the germline V gene. The CDR3 is made up of 14 amino acids. Trimming removed 1 base at V and 4 bases at J, with 10 bases between. In DNA form, the CDR3 reads TGTGCCAGCAGTGAAGAGGGGGGGGTCACTGAAGCTTTCTTT. Translated, it gives CASSEEGGVTEAFF.

This clonotype was seen only a few times. The genes are TRBV18 and TRBJ1-2; 7 bases fit TRBD1. This CDR3 comprises 15 residues. V was pared by 2 bases and J by 6 bases, with 9 bases of the junction left unmatched. The germline gives CDR1 KGHSH, CDR2 LQKENI. The CDR3 DNA sequence: TGTGCCAGCTCACCAAAAGACAGGGTTGGAAATGGCTACACCTTC. It translates to CASSPKDRVGNGYTF.

V and J are TRBV6-2 or TRBV6-3 and TRBJ2-3; TRBD2 might be the D (6 bases). V gave up 2 bases and J gave up 4 bases, with 13 bases separating them. The CDR3 covers 15 residues. Looked up from germline, CDR1 is MNHEY and CDR2 is SVGEGT. The CDR3 loop is CASSYRRAQSDTQYF. In DNA, the CDR3 is TGTGCCAGCAGTTACCGGAGGGCCCAGTCAGATACGCAGTATTTT.

Many counts were recorded for this clonotype. CDR3: CASSLDRVNSPLHF. For the CDR3, the DNA is TGTGCCAGCAGCCTGGACAGGGTCAATTCACCCCTCCACTTT. The chain recombines TRBV11-2 with TRBJ1-6; 8 bases map to TRBD1. With V trimmed by 5 bases and J by 7 bases, 4 bases remained unmatched. This CDR3 comprises 14 residues. CDR1 and CDR2 from the germline V gene are SGHAT and FQNNGV.

The V gene is TRBV6-5, the J gene TRBJ2-7, with TRBD1 as a possible D gene (7 bases). Germline values: CDR1 MNHEY, CDR2 SVGAGI. The CDR3 length is 14 residues. V dropped 2 bases and J dropped 6 bases, with 14 bases sitting between them. DNA for the CDR3: TGTGCCAGCAGTTACGGAGGGGGCTTAAGCGAGCAGTACTTC. Translated: CASSYGGGLSEQYF.